In its sample, the clone carrying this TCR beta chain was seen a few times. The entry originates in a study of patients and donors after allogeneic stem cell transplantation. Each CDR3 protein is one row after TCRdb ran MiXCR on the RT-PCR reads. The table includes some 11,000 distinct CDR3 sequences, 20% to 25% detected once. Trimming took off 4 bases at V and 8 bases at J, with 24 bases between the two ends. The germline CDR1 and CDR2 sequences are LNHDA and SQIVND (reference sequence). This CDR3 contains 18 residues. Sequenced material: blood, either unsorted or a sorted T cell fraction (not recorded which). The gene calls are TRBV19 and TRBJ1-6, with TRBD1 as a possible D gene (6 bases). This receptor was obtained from a human donor who was either an allogeneic HSCT recipient or a stem cell or donor lymphocyte infusion donor (not recorded which). It is not recorded whose cells these are; they may come from a transplant donor. The CDR3 DNA sequence: TGTGCCAGTAGTAAACACGGACAGCGATCCCGAAGAGATTCACCCCTCCACTTT. It codes for CASSKHGQRSRRDSPLHF.